The 7 T cell receptor beta chains in this list originate from one sample, sequenced in a study of blood T cell repertoires in COVID-19. The table came from immunoSEQ multiplex PCR; TCRdb's copy has only in-frame clones and leaves some out. The repertoire holds roughly 320,000 clones, with around nine tenths as singletons. The specimen was peripheral blood. These receptor sequences come from a man aged 65 to 79 with acute or convalescent COVID-19.

This clone has just a few counts. V gene TRBV6-6 combines with J gene TRBJ1-3; D is unclear. Between the trimmed V and J ends, which lost 0 bases and 0 bases, there was a span of 6 bases. There are 15 residues in the CDR3. Germline loops: CDR1 MNHNY, CDR2 SVGAGI (reference sequence). The CDR3 coding sequence is TGTGCCAGCAGTTACTCTCCGGTCTCTGGAAACACCATATATTTT. Encoded protein: CASSYSPVSGNTIYF.

The CDR3 nucleotides read TGTGCCAGCTCGCCCCTCTCCGGTGCAACTAATGAAAAACTGTTTTTT. It specifies CASSPLSGATNEKLFF. This chain uses TRBV18 with TRBJ1-4; D is ambiguous. The V gene's germline CDR1 is KGHSH and CDR2 LQKENI. This CDR3 has 16 residues. V was cut by 6 bases and J by 0 bases, with 14 bases left in between. Supplemented by reference TRBV18 and TRBJ1-4, the full variable domain reads NAGVMQNPRHLVRRRGQEARLRCSPMKGHSHVYWYRQLPEEGLKFMVYLQKENIIDESGMPKERFSAEFPKEGPSILRIQQVVRGDSAAYFCASSPLSGATNEKLFFGSGTQLSVL.

The rearrangement joins TRBV2 to TRBJ2-7; D is unresolved. CDR3 length: 11 amino acids. V was clipped by 6 bases and J by 7 bases, with 10 bases between them. Per germline, CDR1 SNHLY and CDR2 FYNNEI. CDR3 protein: CASRYSTEQYF. CDR3 DNA sequence: TGTGCCAGCAGATATTCGACAGAGCAGTACTTC.

This clone occurred a few times. This rearrangement joins TRBV2 to TRBJ2-7; tentative D call: TRBD2 (5 bases). Germline V CDR1 and CDR2: SNHLY, FYNNEI. V lost 8 bases, J lost 7 bases, and 18 bases lay in between. The CDR3 is 13 residues long. Here the CDR3 reads CASRGEGRWEQYF. CDR3 nucleotide sequence: TGTGCCAGCCGTGGCGAGGGCCGGTGGGAGCAGTACTTC.

J is TRBJ2-7 and V is TRBV19, with 8 bases lining up with TRBD2. The CDR3 extends over 18 amino acids. Unmatched junction bases numbered 19, after V lost 6 bases and J lost 3 bases. Germline CDR1 is LNHDA and CDR2 is SQIVND (reference sequence). CDR3 nucleotide sequence: TGTGCCAGTAGCTCGGGGGGGACCTTTCCCCCGGGTGACTACGAGCAGTACTTC. Residues: CASSSGGTFPPGDYEQYF. Filled out from reference TRBV19 and TRBJ2-7, the complete variable domain reads DGGITQSPKYLFRKEGQNVTLSCEQNLNHDAMYWYRQDPGQGLRLIYYSQIVNDFQKGDIAEGYSVSREKKESFPLTVTSAQKNPTAFYLCASSSGGTFPPGDYEQYFGPGTRLTVT.

This sequence joins TRBV4-1 and TRBJ1-6; D might be TRBD1 (5 bases). CDR1 and CDR2 from the germline V gene are MGHRA and YSYEKL. Between the trimmed V and J ends, which lost 0 bases and 9 bases, there was a span of 15 bases. The CDR3 is made up of 16 amino acids. The chain's CDR3 is CASSQDNRGGSSPLHF. The CDR3 nucleotides read TGCGCCAGCAGCCAAGATAATAGGGGAGGTTCTTCACCCCTCCACTTT.

This chain connects TRBV5-1 to TRBJ2-1, with TRBD2 matching over 11 bases. This CDR3 has 17 amino acids. The germline gives CDR1 SGHRS, CDR2 YFSETQ. Losses at the gene ends were 2 bases for V and 0 bases for J; bases not matched to a gene: 4. This CDR3 reads CASSFGLAGASYNEQFF. The CDR3 DNA reads as TGCGCCAGCAGCTTCGGACTAGCGGGCGCCTCCTACAATGAGCAGTTCTTC. The full variable domain, in which reference TRBV5-1 and TRBJ2-1 provide the parts outside the CDR3, is KAGVTQTPRYLIKTRGQQVTLSCSPISGHRSVSWYQQTPGQGLQFLFEYFSETQRNKGNFPGRFSGRQFSNSRSEMNVSTLELGDSALYLCASSFGLAGASYNEQFFGPGTRLTVL.